These 28 T cell receptor beta chains came from one sample sequenced in a study of CD8 T cells in Susac syndrome. Random hexamers served to reverse transcribe roughly 0.45 to 1 ug RNA. TCRdb itself ran the immunoSEQ multiplex PCR reads through MiXCR, one entry per CDR3 protein. The sample yields around 230,000 distinct CDR3 sequences, approximately 95% seen once. The sample comprised CD4+ T cells from PBMCs. All receptors come from a human donor with Susac syndrome.

V and J are TRBV7-3 and TRBJ2-1; D might be TRBD1 (6 bases). V was trimmed by 4 bases and J by 9 bases, leaving 25 bases between them. The CDR3 is 17 amino acids. Germline V CDR1 and CDR2: SGHTA, FQGTGA. The CDR3 bases are TGTGCCAGCAGCTACTTCGGGGACAACACCCCAGGGAGTGAGCAGTTCTTC. It codes for CASSYFGDNTPGSEQFF.

V and J are TRBV6-6 and TRBJ1-1; TRBD1 aligns across 8 bases. This CDR3 has 13 amino acids. The germline CDR1 and CDR2 sequences are MNHNY and SVGAGI (reference sequence). J was trimmed by 5 bases and V by 7 bases; bases with no gene match: 6. The CDR3 is CASNSGGWTEAFF. CDR3 nucleotide sequence: TGTGCCAGCAATTCAGGGGGCTGGACTGAAGCTTTCTTT.

The J gene is TRBJ2-7, the V gene TRBV2; 8 bases map to TRBD1. This CDR3 is 12 amino acids long. With 7 bases clipped from V and 7 bases from J, the junction kept 6 bases outside the gene matches. The germline CDR1 and CDR2 sequences are SNHLY and FYNNEI. The CDR3 bases are TGTGCCAGCACCGGACAGGGTGGTGAGCAGTACTTC. Translated: CASTGQGGEQYF.

The rearrangement links TRBV24-1 to TRBJ1-1; D not certain. The CDR3 is made up of 9 amino acids. V was cut by 9 bases and J by 5 bases, with 3 bases left in between. Looked up from germline, CDR1 is KGHDR and CDR2 is SFDVKD. CDR3 sequence: CATFTEAFF. CDR3 sequence (DNA): TGTGCCACCTTTACTGAAGCTTTCTTT.

V usage is TRBV19 and J usage is TRBJ1-2; 8 bases are shared with TRBD1. Germline trimming cut 6 bases from V and 5 bases from J; bases unmatched to any gene: 2. The CDR3 sequence is 12 residues long. Germline V lookup: CDR1 LNHDA, CDR2 SQIVND (reference sequence). For the CDR3, the DNA is TGTGCCAGTAGCGACAGGGGTTATGGCTACACCTTC. Residues: CASSDRGYGYTF.

J is TRBJ2-3 and V is TRBV11-2, with D hard to call. The CDR3 has 11 amino acids. In germline, CDR1 is SGHAT, CDR2 FQNNGV. Trimming removed 5 bases from V and 7 bases from J, with 7 bases in between. In DNA, the CDR3 is TGTGCCAGCAGCCACGAATATACGCAGTATTTT. It specifies CASSHEYTQYF.

The chain joins TRBV9 to TRBJ2-1; 7 nucleotides agree with TRBD2. Germline lookup yields CDR1 SGDLS and CDR2 YYNGEE. Trimming removed 4 bases from V and 6 bases from J; junction bases left unmatched: 10. This CDR3 comprises 15 residues. DNA for the CDR3: TGTGCCAGCAGCACAGGACTAGGTGCCATCAATGAGCAGTTCTTC. This sequence encodes CASSTGLGAINEQFF.

This chain connects TRBV29-1 to TRBJ2-7; TRBD1 matches 7 bases. Germline CDR1 and CDR2: SQVTM and ANQGSEA. This CDR3 is 13 amino acids long. The trim removed 6 bases at V and 0 bases at J, leaving 5 bases unmatched. The CDR3 DNA sequence: TGCAGCGTATCAGACAGGGCCTCCTACGAGCAGTACTTC. This codes for CSVSDRASYEQYF.

The V and J genes are TRBV12-3 or TRBV12-4 and TRBJ1-1; D is perhaps TRBD1 (5 bases). Trimming stripped 6 bases from V and 3 bases from J, with 11 bases between. The CDR3 totals 13 residues. The CDR3 region is CASSTRGDTEAFF. The CDR3 DNA sequence: TGTGCCAGCAGCACGAGGGGCGACACTGAAGCTTTCTTT.

This chain uses TRBV4-1 with TRBJ1-2; D is ambiguous. CDR1 MGHRA and CDR2 YSYEKL come from the germline V gene. CDR3 length: 14 residues. The V end lost 5 bases, the J end lost 5 bases, and 15 bases lay between the germline ends. CDR3 DNA sequence: TGCGCCAGCAGCACTTATGGGGAGTGGTATGGCTACACCTTC. Protein: CASSTYGEWYGYTF.

Notes on this clonotype: An end of the junction does not agree with germline; a read error may underlie this. This rearrangement joins TRBV3-1 to TRBJ1-1; the D gene is possibly TRBD1 (5 bases). Germline CDR1 and CDR2: LGHDT and YNNKEL (reference sequence). This CDR3 region has 13 residues. This chain's CDR3 is CTSSQGGGTEAFF. CDR3 bases: TGTACCAGCAGCCAAGGCGGGGGCACTGAAGCTTTCTTT.

CDR3: CSVVAQEGLAGVHEQYF. The CDR3 bases are TGCAGCGTTGTAGCACAGGAGGGACTAGCGGGAGTCCACGAGCAGTACTTC. V gene TRBV29-1 combines with J gene TRBJ2-7; 14 nucleotides match TRBD2. Germline CDR1 reads SQVTM; CDR2 reads ANQGSEA. Trimming cost V 4 bases and J 5 bases; bases outside gene matches: 13. The CDR3 sequence is 17 residues long.

The CDR3 is CASSQPGLAGDVGETQYF. The CDR3 DNA sequence: TGCGCCAGCAGCCAACCGGGACTAGCGGGAGATGTGGGAGAGACCCAGTACTTC. The V and J genes are TRBV4-1 and TRBJ2-5, with TRBD2 matching over 14 bases. The germline gives CDR1 MGHRA, CDR2 YSYEKL. V was clipped by 2 bases and J by 4 bases; unmatched bases: 9. The CDR3 sequence is 18 residues long.

The rearrangement links TRBV10-3 to TRBJ2-7; TRBD2 aligns across 8 bases. V lost 6 bases and J lost 1; bases outside the gene matches: 8. The V gene's germline CDR1 is ENHRY and CDR2 SYGVKD. The CDR3 runs 15 residues. CDR3 protein: CAIRLNGGRSYEQYF. Written as DNA, the CDR3 is TGTGCCATCAGGTTGAACGGCGGGAGGTCCTACGAGCAGTACTTC.

The rearrangement links TRBV4-1 to TRBJ2-3; 8 bases line up with TRBD2. Germline CDR1 is MGHRA and CDR2 is YSYEKL. This CDR3 comprises 18 residues. V was clipped by 3 bases and J by 4 bases; unmatched bases: 15. The CDR3 region is CASSHRPQREWEADTQYF. In DNA, the CDR3 is TGCGCCAGCAGCCACCGACCCCAGCGGGAGTGGGAAGCAGATACGCAGTATTTT.

The chain carries TRBV25-1 and TRBJ1-2; D is unresolved. V dropped 10 bases and J dropped 2 bases, with 11 bases sitting between them. The germline V gene encodes CDR1 MGHDK and CDR2 SYGVNS. The CDR3 runs 12 residues. CDR3 in amino acids: CATSLINYGYTF. CDR3 bases: TGTGCCACCTCACTGATAAACTATGGCTACACCTTC.

The gene calls are TRBV28 and TRBJ2-7, with D possibly TRBD1 on 6 matching bases. In germline, CDR1 is MDHEN, CDR2 SYDVKM. V was trimmed by 5 bases and J by 1 base, leaving 12 bases between them. There are 14 residues in the CDR3. The CDR3 is CASSPQGRSYEQYF. DNA for the CDR3: TGTGCCAGCAGTCCCCAGGGGAGATCCTACGAGCAGTACTTC.

The gene calls are TRBV4-1 and TRBJ2-1, with TRBD2 matching 11 bases. The CDR3 loop spans 16 amino acids. With 5 bases clipped from V and 6 bases from J, the junction kept 9 bases outside the gene matches. The germline V gene has CDR1 MGHRA and CDR2 YSYEKL. The CDR3 nucleotides are TGCGCCAGCAGCGCACCGGGACTAGCGGTCAGCAATGAGCAGTTCTTC. It yields the protein CASSAPGLAVSNEQFF.

This CDR3 reads CASTRDPGLAGVGETQYF. The CDR3 bases are TGCGCCAGCACCCGAGACCCAGGACTAGCGGGAGTTGGTGAGACCCAGTACTTC. The V gene is TRBV4-1, the J gene TRBJ2-5, with 13 bases aligning to TRBD2. Germline CDR1 reads MGHRA; CDR2 reads YSYEKL. The CDR3 loop spans 18 amino acids. J lost 5 bases, V lost 7 bases, and 16 bases had no gene match.

The V call is TRBV27, the J call TRBJ2-2, with 7 bases fitting TRBD1. The CDR3 consists of 14 residues. Germline assignment: CDR1 MNHEY and CDR2 SMNVEV (reference sequence). V dropped 8 bases and J dropped 6; count of bases not matched to a gene: 9. In DNA, the CDR3 is TGTGCCAGCGCCCGACAGGGTTACGCCGGGGAGCTGTTTTTT. This gives the protein CASARQGYAGELFF.

CDR3 loop: CASSQDPTSGIGTDTQYF. CDR3 in DNA: TGTGCCAGCAGCCAAGATCCGACTAGCGGGATTGGCACAGATACGCAGTATTTT. The gene calls are TRBV3-1 and TRBJ2-3; 11 bases match TRBD2. The V and J ends lost 0 bases and 1 base, in that order; junction bases with no gene match: 6. Per the germline V gene, CDR1 is LGHDT and CDR2 is YNNKEL (reference sequence). The CDR3 is 18 amino acids.

Here the CDR3 DNA reads TGTGCCAGCAGTCCGGGGGTTCGTGGCTACACCTTC. It encodes CASSPGVRGYTF. The V and J genes are TRBV12-3 or TRBV12-4 and TRBJ1-2; D might be TRBD1 (5 bases). The CDR3 loop spans 12 amino acids. The ends were cut back, 5 bases at V and 7 bases at J, with 11 bases in the middle.

This clonotype was found once. The V gene is TRBV25-1, the J gene TRBJ2-2; no clear D. This CDR3 has 12 amino acids. Germline CDR1 MGHDK, CDR2 SYGVNS. With 0 bases removed from V and 8 bases from J, the gap between germline ends came to 4 bases. The CDR3 bases are TGTGCCAGCAGTGAATATGGAGGGGAGCTGTTTTTT. Protein sequence: CASSEYGGELFF.

The chain is built from TRBV20-1 and TRBJ2-3; 7 nucleotides match TRBD2. The germline V gene has CDR1 DFQATT and CDR2 SNEGSKA (reference sequence). The CDR3 length is 14 residues. The V segment lost 3 bases and the J segment 6 bases; nucleotides outside the gene matches: 9. The CDR3 reads CSASRGGGVDTQYF. CDR3 in DNA: TGCAGTGCTAGTCGTGGCGGGGGTGTCGATACGCAGTATTTT.

The chain is built from TRBV5-1 and TRBJ2-7; TRBD2 matches 7 bases. V lost 3 bases and J lost 6; bases outside the gene matches: 9. Germline CDR1 and CDR2: SGHRS and YFSETQ. The CDR3 has 14 amino acids. This chain's CDR3 is CASSSNSGTAEQYF. The DNA of the CDR3 is TGCGCCAGCAGCTCGAACAGCGGGACTGCCGAGCAGTACTTC.

The chain has TRBV9 and TRBJ2-7; the D gene is possibly TRBD1 (6 bases). The germline V and J ends were trimmed by 1 base and 4 bases, with 12 bases remaining between them. This CDR3 contains 14 residues. The V gene's germline CDR1 is SGDLS and CDR2 YYNGEE. The CDR3 DNA reads TGTGCCAGCAGCGTATCAGGGGTCTTGTACGAGCAGTACTTC. This sequence encodes CASSVSGVLYEQYF.

In this sample, this clonotype turned up once. The rearrangement uses TRBV9 and TRBJ1-1; TRBD1 matches 7 bases. CDR3 length: 13 residues. With 3 bases clipped from V and 4 bases from J, the junction kept 3 bases outside the gene matches. Germline CDR1 is SGDLS and CDR2 is YYNGEE. DNA for the CDR3: TGTGCCAGCAGCGACAGGGACAGCACTGAAGCTTTCTTT. This codes for CASSDRDSTEAFF.

The rearrangement joins TRBV20-1 to TRBJ2-1; 12 nucleotides align to TRBD2. Germline V gene data show CDR1 as DFQATT and CDR2 as SNEGSKA (reference sequence). The CDR3 totals 16 residues. After removal of 0 bases from V and 9 bases from J, the junction contained 9 bases not matched to a gene. This CDR3 reads CSARELAGGSAGEQFF. In DNA, the CDR3 is TGCAGTGCTAGAGAGCTAGCGGGAGGGTCCGCGGGTGAGCAGTTCTTC.